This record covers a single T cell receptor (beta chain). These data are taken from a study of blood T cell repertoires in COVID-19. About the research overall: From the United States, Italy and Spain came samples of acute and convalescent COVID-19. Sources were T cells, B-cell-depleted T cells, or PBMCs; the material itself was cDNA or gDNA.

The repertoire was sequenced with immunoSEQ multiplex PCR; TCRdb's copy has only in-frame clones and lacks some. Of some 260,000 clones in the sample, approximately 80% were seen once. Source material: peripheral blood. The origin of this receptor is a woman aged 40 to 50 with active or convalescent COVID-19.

For the CDR3, the DNA is TGTGCCAGCAGCGTAGAAATTGAGACAGATACGCAGTATTTT. Protein product: CASSVEIETDTQYF. The chain couples TRBV9 to TRBJ2-3; no firm D call. Germline-derived CDR1 and CDR2 are SGDLS and YYNGEE. Trimming pared 0 bases from V and 3 bases from J, leaving 8 bases between. The CDR3 length is 14 residues.